This TCR beta chain came from a study of blood T cell repertoires in COVID-19. Background on the study: Some COVID-19 samples were acute and others convalescent; all came from the United States, Italy and Spain.

The assay was immunoSEQ multiplex PCR, and TCRdb's table has in-frame clones only and misses some. Of 120,000 to 150,000 clones listed, around 89% are singletons. This CDR3 region has 15 residues. V was shortened by 6 bases and J by 6 bases, with 21 bases between the two germline ends. CDR1 is MDHEN and CDR2 is SYDVKM in the germline V gene. This TCR came from a woman between 25 and 40 years old with acute COVID-19. Sequences were obtained from PBMCs or T cells enriched from blood (not recorded which). This chain connects TRBV28 to TRBJ2-7; D may be TRBD2 (5 bases). The CDR3: CASSPALGLAREQYF. The CDR3, as DNA: TGTGCCAGCAGCCCCGCCTTAGGGCTAGCACGCGAGCAGTACTTC.